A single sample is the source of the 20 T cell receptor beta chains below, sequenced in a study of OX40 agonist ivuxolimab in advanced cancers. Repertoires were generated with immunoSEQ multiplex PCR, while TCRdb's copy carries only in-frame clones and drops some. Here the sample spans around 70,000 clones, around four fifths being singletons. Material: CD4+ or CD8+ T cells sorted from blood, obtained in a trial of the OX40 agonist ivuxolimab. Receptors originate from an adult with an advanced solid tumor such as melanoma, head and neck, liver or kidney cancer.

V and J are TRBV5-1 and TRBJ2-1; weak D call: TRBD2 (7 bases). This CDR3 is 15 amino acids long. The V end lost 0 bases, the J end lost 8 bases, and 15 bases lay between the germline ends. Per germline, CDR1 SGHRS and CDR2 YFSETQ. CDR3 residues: CASSLATGGRDEQFF. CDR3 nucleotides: TGCGCCAGCAGCTTGGCCACGGGGGGCAGGGATGAGCAGTTCTTC.

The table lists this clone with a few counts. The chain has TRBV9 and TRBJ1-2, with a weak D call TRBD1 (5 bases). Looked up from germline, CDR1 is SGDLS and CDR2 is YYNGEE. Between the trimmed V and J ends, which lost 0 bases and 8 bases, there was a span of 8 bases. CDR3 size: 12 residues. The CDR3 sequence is CASSVAGGGYTF. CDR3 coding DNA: TGTGCCAGCAGCGTAGCCGGGGGGGGCTACACCTTC.

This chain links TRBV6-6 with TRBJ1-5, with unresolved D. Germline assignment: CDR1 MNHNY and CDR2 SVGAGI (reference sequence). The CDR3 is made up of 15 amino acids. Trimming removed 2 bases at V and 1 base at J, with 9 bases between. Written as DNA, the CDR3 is TGTGCCAGCAGTTACCAAGGCGGCAGCAATCAGCCCCAGCATTTT. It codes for CASSYQGGSNQPQHF.

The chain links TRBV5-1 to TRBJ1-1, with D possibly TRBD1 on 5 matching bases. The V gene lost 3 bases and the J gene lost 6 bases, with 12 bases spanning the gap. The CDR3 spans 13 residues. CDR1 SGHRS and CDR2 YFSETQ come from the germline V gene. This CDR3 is CASSWDGSSEAFF. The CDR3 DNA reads TGCGCCAGCAGCTGGGACGGATCATCTGAAGCTTTCTTT.

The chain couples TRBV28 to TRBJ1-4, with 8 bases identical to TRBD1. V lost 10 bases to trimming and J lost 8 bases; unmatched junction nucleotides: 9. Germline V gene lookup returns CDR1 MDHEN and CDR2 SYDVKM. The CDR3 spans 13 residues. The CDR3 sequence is CATFSGQGEKLFF. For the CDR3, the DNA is TGTGCCACCTTCTCCGGACAGGGAGAAAAACTGTTTTTT.

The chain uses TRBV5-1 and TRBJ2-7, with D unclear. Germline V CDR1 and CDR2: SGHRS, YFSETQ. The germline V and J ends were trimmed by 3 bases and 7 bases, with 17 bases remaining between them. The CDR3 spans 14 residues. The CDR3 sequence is CASSSQVGSGEQYF. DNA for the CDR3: TGCGCCAGCAGCTCCCAAGTGGGCAGTGGGGAGCAGTACTTC.

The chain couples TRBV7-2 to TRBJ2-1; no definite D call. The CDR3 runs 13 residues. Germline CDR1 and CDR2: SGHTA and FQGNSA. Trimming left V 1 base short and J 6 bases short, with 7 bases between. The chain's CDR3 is CASSLVVSNEQFF. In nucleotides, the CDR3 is TGTGCCAGCAGCTTAGTTGTGTCCAATGAGCAGTTCTTC. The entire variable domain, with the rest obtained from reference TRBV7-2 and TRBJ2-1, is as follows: GAGVSQSPSNKVTEKGKDVELRCDPISGHTALYWYRQSLGQGLEFLIYFQGNSAPDKSGLPSDRFSAERTGGSVSTLTIQRTQQEDSAVYLCASSLVVSNEQFFGPGTRLTVL.

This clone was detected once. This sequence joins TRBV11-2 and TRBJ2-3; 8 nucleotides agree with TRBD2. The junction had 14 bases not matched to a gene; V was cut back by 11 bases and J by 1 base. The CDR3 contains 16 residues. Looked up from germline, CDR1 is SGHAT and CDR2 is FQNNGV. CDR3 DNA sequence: TGTGCCTCCGGGACATGGCGGGGGGTCGGCACAGATACGCAGTATTTT. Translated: CASGTWRGVGTDTQYF.

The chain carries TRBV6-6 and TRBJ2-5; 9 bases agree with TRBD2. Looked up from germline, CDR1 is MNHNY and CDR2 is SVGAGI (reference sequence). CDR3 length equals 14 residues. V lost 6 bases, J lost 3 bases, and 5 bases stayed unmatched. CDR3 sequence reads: CASRTGLAEETQYF. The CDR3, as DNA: TGTGCCAGCAGGACGGGACTAGCTGAAGAGACCCAGTACTTC.

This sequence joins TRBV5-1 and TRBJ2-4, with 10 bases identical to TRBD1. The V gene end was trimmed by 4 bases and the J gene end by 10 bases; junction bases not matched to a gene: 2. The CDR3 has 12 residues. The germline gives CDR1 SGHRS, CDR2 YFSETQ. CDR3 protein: CASSPGQGIQYF. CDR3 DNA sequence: TGCGCCAGCAGCCCGGGACAGGGGATTCAGTACTTC.

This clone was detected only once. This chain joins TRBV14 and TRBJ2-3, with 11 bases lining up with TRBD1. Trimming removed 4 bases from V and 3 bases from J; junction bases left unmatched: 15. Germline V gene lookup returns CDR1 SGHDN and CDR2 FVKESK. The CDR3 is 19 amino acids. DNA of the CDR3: TGTGCCAGCAGCCCGACCGGGACAGGGGGGTTTTTTTTGACAGATACGCAGTATTTT. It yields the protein CASSPTGTGGFFLTDTQYF.

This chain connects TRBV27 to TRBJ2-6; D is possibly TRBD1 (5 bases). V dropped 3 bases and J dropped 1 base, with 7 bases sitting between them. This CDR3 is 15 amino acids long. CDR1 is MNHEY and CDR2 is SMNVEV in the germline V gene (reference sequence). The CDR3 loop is CASSFAGSGANVLTF. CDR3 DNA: TGTGCCAGCAGTTTTGCAGGGTCTGGGGCCAACGTCCTGACTTTC.

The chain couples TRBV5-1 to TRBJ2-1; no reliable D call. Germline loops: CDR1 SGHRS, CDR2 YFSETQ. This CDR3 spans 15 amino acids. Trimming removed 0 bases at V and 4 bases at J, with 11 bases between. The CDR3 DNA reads TGCGCCAGCAGCTTGGCCCCCGGCCCGTACAATGAGCAGTTCTTC. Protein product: CASSLAPGPYNEQFF.

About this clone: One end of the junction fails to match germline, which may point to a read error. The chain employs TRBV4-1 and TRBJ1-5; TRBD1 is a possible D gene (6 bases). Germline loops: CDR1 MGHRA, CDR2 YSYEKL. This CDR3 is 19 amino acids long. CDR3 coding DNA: TGCACCAGCAGCCAAGATTGGACCCGGGGGGCCTATAGCAATCAGCCCCAGCATTTT. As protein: CTSSQDWTRGAYSNQPQHF.

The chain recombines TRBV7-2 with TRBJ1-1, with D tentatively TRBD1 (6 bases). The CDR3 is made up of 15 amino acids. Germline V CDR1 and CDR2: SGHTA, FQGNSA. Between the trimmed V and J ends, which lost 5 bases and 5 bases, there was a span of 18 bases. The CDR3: CASSPSPGVPTEAFF. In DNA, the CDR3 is TGTGCCAGCAGCCCCTCGCCAGGGGTCCCAACTGAAGCTTTCTTT.

The CDR3 coding sequence is TGTGCCAGCAGCGCCCGGGACAGGGCAGGCAATGAGCAGTTCTTC. Its protein product is CASSARDRAGNEQFF. The V and J genes are TRBV5-6 and TRBJ2-1; 9 nucleotides match TRBD1. The length of the CDR3 is 15 residues. The germline V gene encodes CDR1 SGHDT and CDR2 YYEEEE. The trim removed 4 bases at V and 6 bases at J, leaving 8 bases unmatched.

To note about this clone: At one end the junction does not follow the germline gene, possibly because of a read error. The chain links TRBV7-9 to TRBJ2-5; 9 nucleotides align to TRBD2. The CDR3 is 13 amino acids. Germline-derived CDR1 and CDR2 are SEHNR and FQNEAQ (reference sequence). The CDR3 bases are TGTGCCAGCAGCCTAGCGGGATCAGAGACCCAGTACTTC. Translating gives CASSLAGSETQYF.

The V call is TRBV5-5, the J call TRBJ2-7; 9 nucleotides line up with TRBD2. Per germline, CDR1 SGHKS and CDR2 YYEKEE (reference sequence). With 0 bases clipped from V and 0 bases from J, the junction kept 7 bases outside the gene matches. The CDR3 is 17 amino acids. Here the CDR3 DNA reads TGTGCCAGCAGCTTGGGCGTGGGGACTAGCTTCTCCTACGAGCAGTACTTC. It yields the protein CASSLGVGTSFSYEQYF.

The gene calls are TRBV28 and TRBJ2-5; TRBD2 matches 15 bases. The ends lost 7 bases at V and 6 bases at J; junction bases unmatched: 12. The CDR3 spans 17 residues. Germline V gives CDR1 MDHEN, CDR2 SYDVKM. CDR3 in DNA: TGTGCCAGCACCTCTCCCTTGGGACTAGCGGGAGGAAAGACCCAGTACTTC. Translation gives CASTSPLGLAGGKTQYF.

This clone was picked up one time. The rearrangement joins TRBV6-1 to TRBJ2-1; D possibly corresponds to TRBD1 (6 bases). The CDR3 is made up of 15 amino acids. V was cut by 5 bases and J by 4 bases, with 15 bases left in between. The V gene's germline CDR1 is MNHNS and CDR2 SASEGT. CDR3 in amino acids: CASSTDRREYNEQFF. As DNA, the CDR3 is TGTGCCAGCAGTACGGACAGAAGAGAGTACAATGAGCAGTTCTTC.